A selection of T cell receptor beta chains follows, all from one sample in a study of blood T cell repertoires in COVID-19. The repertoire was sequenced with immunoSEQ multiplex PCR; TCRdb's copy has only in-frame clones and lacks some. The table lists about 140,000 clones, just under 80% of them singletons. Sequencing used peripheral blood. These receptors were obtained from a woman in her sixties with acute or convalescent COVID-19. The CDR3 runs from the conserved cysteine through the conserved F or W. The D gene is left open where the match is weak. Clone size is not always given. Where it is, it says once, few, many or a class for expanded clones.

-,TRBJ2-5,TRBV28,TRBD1,CASSSPRDRVGETQYF,TGTGCCAGCAGTTCCCCCCGGGACAGGGTAGGGGAGACCCAGTACTTC
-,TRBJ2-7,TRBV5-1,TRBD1,CASSPDRVRGYEQYF,TGCGCCAGCAGCCCGGACAGGGTACGAGGCTACGAGCAGTACTTC
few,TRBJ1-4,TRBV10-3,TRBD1,CAISQTGDILFF,TGTGCCATCAGCCAGACAGGGGATATACTGTTTTTT
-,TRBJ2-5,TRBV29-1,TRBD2,CSVVRSGSGQETQYF,TGCAGCGTTGTTCGGAGCGGGAGTGGCCAAGAGACCCAGTACTTC
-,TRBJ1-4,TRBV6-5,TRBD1,CASRPGTGPEKLFF,TGTGCCAGCAGACCCGGGACAGGGCCTGAAAAACTGTTTTTT
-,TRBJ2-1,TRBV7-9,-,CASSLTAGEHNEQFF,TGTGCCAGCAGCTTAACGGCAGGGGAACACAATGAGCAGTTCTTC
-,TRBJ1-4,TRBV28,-,CASSLLNVGNEKLFF,TGTGCCAGCAGTCTCCTGAATGTCGGTAATGAAAAACTGTTTTTT
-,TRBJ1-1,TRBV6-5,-,CASSWGRGTEAFF,TGTGCCAGCAGCTGGGGCAGGGGTACTGAAGCTTTCTTT
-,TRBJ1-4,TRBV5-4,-,CASSFVTGEKLFF,TGTGCCAGCAGTTTTGTAACGGGTGAAAAACTGTTTTTT
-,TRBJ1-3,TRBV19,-,CASSTGFGNTIYF,TGTGCCAGTAGTACAGGGTTTGGAAACACCATATATTTT